This T cell receptor (beta chain) is drawn from a study of T cell changes during pregnancy in multiple sclerosis. Repertoires were generated with immunoSEQ multiplex PCR, while TCRdb's copy carries only in-frame clones and drops some. Of about 36,000 clones in the sample, about 88% are singletons; the top ten hold roughly 10%. V was clipped by 0 bases and J by 5 bases, with 11 bases between them. The CDR3 runs to 14 residues. Germline V CDR1 and CDR2: MGHRA, YSYEKL. Specimen: CD8+ T cells from peripheral blood mononuclear cells, collected in the third trimester of pregnancy. This sequence joins TRBV4-1 and TRBJ2-7, with D possibly being TRBD1 (6 bases). This TCR came from a female donor with multiple sclerosis, enrolled in a pregnancy study. DNA for the CDR3: TGCGCCAGCAGCCAAGATCCAGGGGTCAACGAGCAGTACTTC. Residues: CASSQDPGVNEQYF.